The TCR beta chain described here comes from a study of T cell repertoires in cytomegalovirus infection. The V end lost 3 bases, the J end lost 0 bases, and 12 bases lay between the germline ends. Germline CDR1 and CDR2: SGHRS and YFSETQ. CDR3 length: 15 amino acids. General study points: Identification of carriers of CMV plus the relevant HLA was performed using cumulative public TCR beta family frequency.

TCRdb called the reads again in MiXCR, with one record for every CDR3 protein. Of 250,000 to 300,000 distinct CDR3 sequences detected, approximately 10% appear once; the ten largest clones hold roughly 16%. Comment on this clonotype: What it recognizes is unknown.

The sample taken for sequencing was PBMCs. The origin of this receptor is a human donor in good health (CMV status not recorded). Some clones in this sample may be carry-over from other donors' samples. V and J are TRBV5-1 and TRBJ1-1; D remains ambiguous. The CDR3 reads CASSWGANMNTEAFF. The CDR3 DNA follows: TGCGCCAGCAGCTGGGGAGCTAACATGAACACTGAAGCTTTCTTT.